These 14 T cell receptor beta chains were all obtained from the same sample, sequenced in a study of shared clonotypes between healthy human individuals. Selected positively for CCR7 and CD45RO-negative, naive CD8 cells excluded terminally differentiated effector memory CD45RA+ cells. Generated by immunoSEQ multiplex PCR, the TCRdb table keeps only in-frame clones and is missing some. The table shows about 800,000 clones, with roughly 96% occurring only once. The source material was naive CD8+ T cells sorted from blood. Receptor source: a man under 40 in good health.

This clone has just one count. The chain joins TRBV2 to TRBJ2-1; TRBD2 aligns across 12 bases. Germline values: CDR1 SNHLY, CDR2 FYNNEI. CDR3 length equals 15 residues. V was pared by 5 bases and J by 9 bases, with 8 bases of the junction left unmatched. This CDR3 reads CASSTTSGSMGEQFF. CDR3 coding DNA: TGTGCCAGCAGTACGACTAGCGGGAGCATGGGTGAGCAGTTCTTC.

The CDR3 is CASSGLAGGLYNEQFF. The CDR3 DNA reads TGTGCCAGCAGTGGGCTAGCGGGAGGATTATACAATGAGCAGTTCTTC. This chain links TRBV6-1 with TRBJ2-1; 11 bases match TRBD2. This CDR3 comprises 16 residues. V dropped 4 bases and J dropped 4; count of bases not matched to a gene: 6. Looked up from germline, CDR1 is MNHNS and CDR2 is SASEGT.

The chain employs TRBV6-1 and TRBJ2-7, with a possible D match to TRBD1 (5 bases). The CDR3 is 15 residues long. Trimming cost V 1 base and J 5 bases, with 15 bases left between them. Germline V lookup: CDR1 MNHNS, CDR2 SASEGT. CDR3: CASSEVGAPGDEQYF. The CDR3 region has the DNA TGTGCCAGCAGTGAAGTAGGGGCCCCAGGCGACGAGCAGTACTTC.

With regard to this clone: At one end, the junction sequence differs from germline, possibly due to a read error. The rearrangement uses TRBV7-2 and TRBJ2-7, with TRBD1 as a possible D gene (5 bases). The CDR3 length is 14 residues. Germline-derived CDR1 and CDR2 are SGHTA and FQGNSA. The CDR3 DNA reads TGTGCCAGCAGCTTACAGGGTCCCTCCAACGAGCAGTACTTC. As protein: CASSLQGPSNEQYF. Together with reference TRBV7-2 and TRBJ2-7, the CDR3 gives the full variable domain: GAGVSQSPSNKVTEKGKDVELRCDPISGHTALYWYRQSLGQGLEFLIYFQGNSAPDKSGLPSDRFSAERTGGSVSTLTIQRTQQEDSAVYLCASSLQGPSNEQYFGPGTRLTVT.

The chain links TRBV10-2 to TRBJ2-1; D is uncertain. The CDR3 extends over 16 amino acids. Germline CDR1 WSHSY, CDR2 SAAADI. Trimming left V 8 bases short and J 0 bases short, with 17 bases between. CDR3 bases: TGCGCCAGCTTCTCTACTCGGAAAAGCTCCTACAATGAGCAGTTCTTC. As protein: CASFSTRKSSYNEQFF.

As to this clone: The sample contains more than one DNA sequence encoding this CDR3. V is TRBV7-9 and J is TRBJ1-2, with D maybe TRBD1 (5 bases). CDR1 is SEHNR and CDR2 is FQNEAQ in the germline V gene (reference sequence). The V and J ends lost 8 bases and 2 bases respectively, with 9 bases between them. The CDR3 sequence is 12 residues long. The CDR3 nucleotides read TGTGCCAGCGCCGGGGGGAACTATGGCTACACCTTC. Translated, it gives CASAGGNYGYTF.

This chain uses TRBV4-1 with TRBJ2-2, with 9 bases lining up with TRBD1. The germline gives CDR1 MGHRA, CDR2 YSYEKL. The CDR3 totals 12 residues. With 6 bases clipped from V and 8 bases from J, the junction kept 1 base outside the gene matches. The CDR3 region is CASRGQGGELFF. Here the CDR3 DNA reads TGCGCCAGCAGGGGACAGGGTGGGGAGCTGTTTTTT.

This clone was seen only once. This rearrangement joins TRBV6-1 to TRBJ2-1; TRBD2 matches 8 bases. The CDR3 is 14 residues long. Germline loops: CDR1 MNHNS, CDR2 SASEGT. V shed 6 bases, J shed 6 bases, and the junction held 7 bases outside the gene matches. CDR3 amino acids: CASSGRAFLNEQFF. The CDR3 DNA follows: TGTGCCAGCAGCGGGAGGGCCTTTCTCAATGAGCAGTTCTTC.

The chain has TRBV4-1 and TRBJ2-1, with D uncertain. V was trimmed by 4 bases and J by 5 bases, leaving 12 bases between them. Germline assignment: CDR1 MGHRA and CDR2 YSYEKL. This CDR3 comprises 14 residues. As DNA, the CDR3 is TGCGCCAGCAGCCGAGTGGACGGAGACAATGAGCAGTTCTTC. This sequence encodes CASSRVDGDNEQFF.

In nucleotides, the CDR3 is TGTGCCAGCAGCGTCCGGGGCCTGAGTGGGTCTGAAGCTTTCTTT. Translation gives CASSVRGLSGSEAFF. V usage is TRBV9 and J usage is TRBJ1-1, with D tentatively TRBD1 (5 bases). The CDR3 is 15 amino acids. The germline V gene encodes CDR1 SGDLS and CDR2 YYNGEE. V shed 2 bases and J shed 6 bases, with 17 bases lying between them. Full variable domain (rest looked up from reference TRBV9 and TRBJ1-1): DSGVTQTPKHLITATGQRVTLRCSPRSGDLSVYWYQQSLDQGLQFLIQYYNGEERAKGNILERFSAQQFPDLHSELNLSSLELGDSALYFCASSVRGLSGSEAFFGQGTRLTVV.

The chain uses TRBV19 and TRBJ2-1; weak D call: TRBD2 (6 bases). The ends were cut back, 7 bases at V and 4 bases at J, with 17 bases in the middle. This CDR3 contains 15 residues. Per germline, CDR1 LNHDA and CDR2 SQIVND (reference sequence). CDR3 sequence reads: CASTPIGDSYNEQFF. Written as DNA, the CDR3 is TGTGCCAGTACCCCAATCGGGGACTCATACAATGAGCAGTTCTTC.

V and J are TRBV4-1 and TRBJ2-7, with 9 bases fitting TRBD1. CDR3 length equals 15 residues. V lost 1 base and J lost 4; bases outside the gene matches: 5. Germline CDR1 and CDR2: MGHRA and YSYEKL. In DNA, the CDR3 is TGCGCCAGCAGCCAAGTTCAACAGGGGGCGTACGAGCAGTACTTC. Translation gives CASSQVQQGAYEQYF.

The rearrangement links TRBV6-5 to TRBJ2-3; D not certain. Trimming stripped 10 bases from V and 2 bases from J, with 7 bases between. Germline CDR1 is MNHEY and CDR2 is SVGAGI. The CDR3 length is 11 residues. CDR3 region: CATTHTDTQYF. In nucleotides, the CDR3 is TGTGCCACTACCCACACAGATACGCAGTATTTT.

The chain carries TRBV6-1 and TRBJ2-7, with D tentatively TRBD1 (5 bases). V lost 4 bases and J lost 2, with 9 bases in between. CDR1 is MNHNS, CDR2 SASEGT, per germline. The CDR3 runs 13 residues. Written as DNA, the CDR3 is TGTGCCAGCAGTGCCGACAGAACCTACGAGCAGTACTTC. Amino acid sequence: CASSADRTYEQYF.